One and the same sample provided the 19 T cell receptor beta chains below, sequenced in a study of cytomegalovirus exposure and HLA in healthy donors listed by TCRdb under 2017. The library was made by the immunoSEQ multiplex PCR assay. A mixture of 60 forward primers for TCR Vbeta segments and 13 reverse primers for TCR Jbeta segments was used in the multiplex PCR. TCRdb limited this immuneACCESS table to in-frame rearrangements with V and J called. A share of clones is missing; checked studies link under half to unresolved V genes, and the rest is unexplained. This sample gives roughly 100,000 clones in total; around 77% of them show up just once. The ten top clones hold about 4% of the sample. The sample taken for sequencing was PBMCs. These receptors were obtained from a man in his fifties or sixties in good health and CMV-seropositive.

V gene TRBV18 combines with J gene TRBJ1-6, with 7 bases that match TRBD1. This CDR3 comprises 16 residues. Trimming cost V 0 bases and J 9 bases; bases outside gene matches: 8. Germline CDR1 KGHSH, CDR2 LQKENI. The CDR3: CASSPPTAGGSSPLHF. The CDR3 DNA reads TGTGCCAGCTCACCACCGACGGCAGGGGGAAGTTCACCCCTCCACTTT.

The chain links TRBV7-9 to TRBJ2-5, with D possibly TRBD2 on 7 matching bases. Germline CDR1 and CDR2: SEHNR and FQNEAQ (reference sequence). V lost 8 bases and J lost 4, with 11 bases in between. This CDR3 spans 12 amino acids. The CDR3, as DNA: TGTGCCAGCGAGGGGGGGGCAGAGACCCAGTACTTC. Protein product: CASEGGAETQYF.

The chain combines TRBV28 with TRBJ2-7; 11 nucleotides align to TRBD1. CDR1 is MDHEN and CDR2 is SYDVKM in the germline V gene. The J segment lost 1 base and the V segment lost 8 bases, leaving 4 bases of the junction unmatched. The CDR3 loop spans 14 amino acids. The chain's CDR3 is CASEGDRGSYEQYF. In DNA, the CDR3 is TGTGCCAGCGAGGGGGACAGGGGGTCCTACGAGCAGTACTTC.

The chain employs TRBV27 and TRBJ2-3, with 8 bases aligning to TRBD2. The V gene end was trimmed by 2 bases and the J gene end by 2 bases; junction bases not matched to a gene: 6. Germline CDR1 MNHEY, CDR2 SMNVEV (reference sequence). This CDR3 comprises 16 residues. The CDR3 loop reads CASSLKLAGPTDTQYF. CDR3 in DNA: TGTGCCAGCAGTTTAAAGCTAGCGGGCCCCACAGATACGCAGTATTTT.

This chain connects TRBV7-9 to TRBJ2-5; 10 nucleotides align to TRBD2. The V and J ends lost 1 base and 11 bases, in that order; junction bases with no gene match: 10. The CDR3 sequence is 15 residues long. Germline V CDR1 and CDR2: SEHNR, FQNEAQ (reference sequence). Here the CDR3 reads CASSLGTSGGREQYF. DNA for the CDR3: TGTGCCAGCAGCTTAGGGACTAGCGGAGGTAGGGAGCAGTACTTC.

The chain recombines TRBV29-1 with TRBJ1-5; D is ambiguous. Germline CDR1 SQVTM, CDR2 ANQGSEA. This CDR3 comprises 14 residues. V was shortened by 7 bases and J by 10 bases, with 23 bases between the two germline ends. CDR3 coding DNA: TGCAGCGGCCCGAGGGCAGTCACAATCAGCCCCCAGCATTTT. Residues: CSGPRAVTISPQHF.

J is TRBJ1-5 and V is TRBV15; TRBD1 is a possible D gene (5 bases). With 0 bases removed from V and 6 bases from J, the gap between germline ends came to 15 bases. The V gene's germline CDR1 is LNHNV and CDR2 YYDKDF (reference sequence). The CDR3 extends over 16 amino acids. The CDR3 here is CATSRDGKGVGQPQHF. CDR3 nucleotides: TGTGCCACCAGCAGAGATGGAAAAGGGGTGGGTCAGCCCCAGCATTTT. Full variable domain (outside the CDR3, taken from reference TRBV15 and TRBJ1-5): DAMVIQNPRYQVTQFGKPVTLSCSQTLNHNVMYWYQQKSSQAPKLLFHYYDKDFNNEADTPDNFQSRRPNTSFCFLDIRSPGLGDTAMYLCATSRDGKGVGQPQHFGDGTRLSIL.

This chain joins TRBV6-1 and TRBJ2-7; 9 bases align to TRBD2. V trimming: 4 bases; J trimming: 4 bases; junction bases outside the gene matches: 11. The CDR3 totals 16 residues. CDR1 and CDR2 (germline): MNHNS, SASEGT. CDR3 residues: CASSAILAGVFYEQYF. Here the CDR3 DNA reads TGTGCCAGCAGTGCTATTTTAGCGGGAGTTTTTTACGAGCAGTACTTC.

This clone occurred a few times. This chain connects TRBV27 to TRBJ1-6; TRBD1 might be the D (6 bases). This CDR3 region has 16 residues. Germline CDR1 reads MNHEY; CDR2 reads SMNVEV (reference sequence). V lost 0 bases, J lost 8 bases, and 14 bases lay in between. The CDR3 loop is CASSLSRQVLDSPLHF. The CDR3 DNA follows: TGTGCCAGCAGTTTATCGAGACAGGTCTTAGATTCACCCCTCCACTTT.

This clone turned up a few times. At the DNA level, this CDR3 is encoded by other sequences in the same sample as well. The chain is built from TRBV30 and TRBJ2-3; perhaps TRBD2 as D (5 bases). Germline V gene data show CDR1 as GTSNPN and CDR2 as SVGIG (reference sequence). The CDR3 is 14 amino acids. Between the trimmed V and J ends, which lost 3 bases and 2 bases, there was a span of 12 bases. Here the CDR3 DNA reads TGTGCCTGGAGCGCCAGCGGAACCACAGATACGCAGTATTTT. Protein sequence: CAWSASGTTDTQYF.

This chain links TRBV5-1 with TRBJ2-7; the match to TRBD2 covers 10 bases. CDR1 and CDR2 (germline): SGHRS, YFSETQ. The length of the CDR3 is 15 residues. After removal of 3 bases from V and 6 bases from J, the junction contained 9 bases not matched to a gene. CDR3 DNA sequence: TGCGCCAGCAGCTCGCAAGCGGGAGGGCCGCGCGAGCAGTACTTC. Its protein is CASSSQAGGPREQYF. Full variable domain (remainder filled in from reference TRBV5-1 and TRBJ2-7): KAGVTQTPRYLIKTRGQQVTLSCSPISGHRSVSWYQQTPGQGLQFLFEYFSETQRNKGNFPGRFSGRQFSNSRSEMNVSTLELGDSALYLCASSSQAGGPREQYFGPGTRLTVT.

The rearrangement links TRBV29-1 to TRBJ1-1; the D is unclear. The CDR3 length is 14 residues. Trimming took off 3 bases at V and 0 bases at J, with 11 bases between the two ends. Germline lookup yields CDR1 SQVTM and CDR2 ANQGSEA. CDR3 sequence reads: CSVDLGGLNTEAFF. Here the CDR3 DNA reads TGCAGCGTTGACCTGGGAGGGCTGAACACTGAAGCTTTCTTT.

The V and J genes are TRBV27 and TRBJ2-3; D is unclear. CDR1 and CDR2 from the germline V gene are MNHEY and SMNVEV (reference sequence). V dropped 5 bases and J dropped 3 bases, with 15 bases sitting between them. The CDR3 is made up of 15 amino acids. CDR3 protein: CASSQWVGRTDTQYF. The DNA for the CDR3 is TGTGCCAGCAGTCAGTGGGTTGGGCGAACAGATACGCAGTATTTT.

The chain links TRBV29-1 to TRBJ2-7, with D possibly TRBD2 on 5 matching bases. CDR1 SQVTM and CDR2 ANQGSEA come from the germline V gene. The ends were cut back, 0 bases at V and 2 bases at J, with 8 bases in the middle. This CDR3 contains 13 residues. The CDR3 DNA reads as TGCAGCGTTGAAGATAGCGACACCTACGAGCAGTACTTC. This translates into CSVEDSDTYEQYF.

This clone has a handful of counts. CDR3 in amino acids: CASSPQDSDTQYF. CDR3 DNA sequence: TGTGCCAGCAGCCCCCAAGACTCAGATACGCAGTATTTT. The chain links TRBV9 to TRBJ2-3; unclear D gene. The CDR3 consists of 13 residues. Between the trimmed V and J ends, which lost 4 bases and 4 bases, there was a span of 10 bases. Germline loops: CDR1 SGDLS, CDR2 YYNGEE.

V and J are TRBV7-9 and TRBJ2-5, with TRBD1 matching 9 bases. This CDR3 has 19 residues. J gave up 5 bases and V 5 bases, and 21 bases lay outside the gene matches. Germline CDR1 is SEHNR and CDR2 is FQNEAQ (reference sequence). CDR3 residues: CASSTNLGTGLNLKETQYF. DNA of the CDR3: TGTGCCAGCAGCACAAACCTCGGGACAGGGCTTAACCTTAAGGAGACCCAGTACTTC.

The V and J genes are TRBV28 and TRBJ1-4, with TRBD1 identical over 8 bases. This CDR3 comprises 16 residues. V shed 2 bases and J 3 bases; nucleotides not matched to a gene: 5. Germline V gene lookup returns CDR1 MDHEN and CDR2 SYDVKM. The CDR3 spells CASSLQGAGANEKLFF. CDR3 coding DNA: TGTGCCAGCAGTTTACAGGGGGCTGGCGCTAATGAAAAACTGTTTTTT.

A single count supports this clone. The chain recombines TRBV6-6 with TRBJ1-4, with D maybe TRBD1 (5 bases). CDR3 length equals 15 residues. Trimming pared 4 bases from V and 2 bases from J, leaving 11 bases between. Per germline, CDR1 MNHNY and CDR2 SVGAGI (reference sequence). The CDR3 spells CASSLGASTNEKLFF. The CDR3 nucleotides are TGTGCCAGCAGTTTAGGGGCGTCGACTAATGAAAAACTGTTTTTT.

Only one count was recorded for this clone. CDR3 loop: CASSHQTGAGNTIYF. The CDR3 region has the DNA TGCGCCAGCAGCCACCAGACAGGAGCTGGAAACACCATATATTTT. The J gene is TRBJ1-3, the V gene TRBV4-3; TRBD1 might be the D (6 bases). V lost 3 bases and J 2 bases, leaving 11 bases between the germline ends. Germline loops: CDR1 LGHNA, CDR2 YSLEER. The CDR3 length is 15 residues.